Below, one TCR beta chain is given with its context. The antigen is not known. The donors (healthy individuals) were bone marrow donors. Unrecorded immune exposure was likely among donors, who were nominally healthy when sampled. These data come from a study of cytomegalovirus exposure and HLA in healthy donors. There are 18 residues in the CDR3. The germline V gene encodes CDR1 LNHDA and CDR2 SQIVND (reference sequence). The V gene end was trimmed by 3 bases and the J gene end by 2 bases; junction bases not matched to a gene: 9. 13 Jbeta primers and 60 Vbeta primers were used for the PCR. Assay: immunoSEQ multiplex PCR; the TCRdb copy retains only in-frame clones and omits some. Here the sample spans about 120,000 clones, around 77% being singletons. Study-level results: A later analysis reportedly found fewer N-insertions in an Asian-associated ancestry cluster than the approximately 700-donor mean.

The receptor's source is a man aged 40-50 years in good health and CMV-seropositive. This sequence joins TRBV19 and TRBJ2-5; 13 bases map to TRBD2. The sequenced sample was PBMCs. The CDR3 spells CASSIEVGTSGEQETQYF. The CDR3 DNA sequence: TGTGCCAGTAGTATCGAGGTTGGGACTAGCGGGGAGCAAGAGACCCAGTACTTC.